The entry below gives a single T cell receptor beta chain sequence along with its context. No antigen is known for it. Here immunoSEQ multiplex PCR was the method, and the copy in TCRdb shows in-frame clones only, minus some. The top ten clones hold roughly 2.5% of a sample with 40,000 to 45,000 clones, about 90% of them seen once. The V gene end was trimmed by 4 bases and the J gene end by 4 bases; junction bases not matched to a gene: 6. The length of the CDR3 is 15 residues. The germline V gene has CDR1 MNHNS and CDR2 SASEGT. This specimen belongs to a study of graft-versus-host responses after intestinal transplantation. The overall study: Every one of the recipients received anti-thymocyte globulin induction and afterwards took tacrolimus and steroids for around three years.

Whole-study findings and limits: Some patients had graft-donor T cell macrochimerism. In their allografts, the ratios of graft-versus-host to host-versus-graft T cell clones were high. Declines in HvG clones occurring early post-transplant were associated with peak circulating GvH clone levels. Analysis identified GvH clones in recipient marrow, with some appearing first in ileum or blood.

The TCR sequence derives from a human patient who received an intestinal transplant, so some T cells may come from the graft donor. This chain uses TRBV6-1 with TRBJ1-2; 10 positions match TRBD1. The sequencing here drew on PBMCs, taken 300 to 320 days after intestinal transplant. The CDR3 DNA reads TGTGCCAGCAGTGCCGGGACAGGGGATCCCTATGGCTACACCTTC. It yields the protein CASSAGTGDPYGYTF.